A selection of T cell receptor beta chains follows, all from one sample in a study of shared clonotypes between healthy human individuals. Method: immunoSEQ multiplex PCR; TCRdb's copy keeps in-frame clones and lacks some. This sample has roughly 2 million clones, with roughly 95% found just once. The sample comprised naive CD4+ T cells sorted from blood. These receptors were taken from a man aged 18 to 30 in good health. CDR3s include the opening cysteine and the closing phenylalanine or tryptophan. The order of the fields is J gene, V gene, clone size, D gene, CDR3 protein, CDR3 DNA. The D gene is left open where the match is weak. Clone size is stated in some rows and not others, as once, few, many or a class when expanded.

>TRBJ1-3|TRBV5-6|-|-
CASSLEQGGNTIYF
TGTGCCAGCAGCTTGGAACAGGGTGGAAACACCATATATTTT
>TRBJ2-5|TRBV2|-|TRBD2
CASSTSGWPRETQYF
TGTGCCAGCAGTACTAGCGGGTGGCCACGGGAGACCCAGTACTTC
>TRBJ1-2|TRBV9|-|TRBD1
CASSGGQGAYGYTF
TGTGCCAGCAGCGGAGGACAGGGGGCTTATGGCTACACCTTC
>TRBJ2-7|TRBV27|many|TRBD2
CASSSGLAGTYEQYF
TGTGCCAGCAGTTCCGGACTAGCGGGGACCTACGAGCAGTACTTC
>TRBJ2-2|TRBV7-2|-|TRBD2
CASSLPTSGNTGELFF
TGTGCCAGCAGCTTACCAACTAGCGGGAACACCGGGGAGCTGTTTTTT
>TRBJ1-6|TRBV10-3|few|-
CAISEGNSPLHF
TGTGCCATCAGCGAGGGAAATTCACCCCTCCACTTT
>TRBJ2-3|TRBV7-9|-|TRBD1
CASSLVGLRDRFTDTQYF
TGTGCCAGCAGCTTAGTAGGTCTCCGGGACAGGTTCACAGATACGCAGTATTTT
>TRBJ1-5|TRBV7-9|-|-
CASSLNELNQPQHF
TGTGCCAGCAGCTTAAACGAATTGAATCAGCCCCAGCATTTT
>TRBJ1-1|TRBV6-5|-|TRBD1
CASSYRAGGGLTEAFF
TGTGCCAGCAGTTACAGGGCAGGGGGCGGGCTCACTGAAGCTTTCTTT
>TRBJ1-1|TRBV5-4|-|-
CASSLEVTMNTEAFF
TGTGCCAGCAGCTTGGAGGTCACTATGAACACTGAAGCTTTCTTT
>TRBJ2-5|TRBV2|-|-
CATSSVGTVEETQYF
TGTGCCACCTCTAGCGTGGGAACGGTCGAAGAGACCCAGTACTTC
>TRBJ1-2|TRBV27|-|-
CASSLSGIGYTF
TGTGCCAGCAGTTTGTCGGGAATTGGCTACACCTTC
>TRBJ1-5|TRBV5-1|-|-
CASSLDDRMSQPQHF
TGCGCCAGCAGCTTGGATGACAGGATGTCGCAGCCCCAGCATTTT
>TRBJ2-7|TRBV30|-|-
CAWKPSVSYEQYF
TGTGCCTGGAAGCCTAGCGTTAGCTACGAGCAGTACTTC
>TRBJ1-2|TRBV6-6|once|TRBD1
CASSYDRVYGYTF
TGTGCCAGCAGTTACGACAGGGTCTATGGCTACACCTTC
>TRBJ2-6|TRBV5-1|-|TRBD1
CASSSMGQSSGANVLTF
TGCGCCAGCAGCTCGATGGGACAGTCCTCTGGGGCCAACGTCCTGACTTTC
>TRBJ2-5|TRBV18|-|TRBD2
CASSPRRLAGTETQYF
TGTGCCAGCTCACCCCGCCGACTAGCGGGGACAGAGACCCAGTACTTC
>TRBJ2-3|TRBV5-4|once|TRBD2
CASSLGLAGGSTDTQYF
TGTGCCAGCAGCTTGGGACTAGCGGGAGGGAGCACAGATACGCAGTATTTT
>TRBJ2-7|TRBV5-1|-|TRBD1
CASSLEGTGIDEQYF
TGCGCCAGCAGCTTGGAAGGGACAGGGATCGACGAGCAGTACTTC
>TRBJ1-4|TRBV19|-|-
CASSPLGEKLFF
TGTGCCAGTAGTCCATTGGGAGAAAAACTGTTTTTT
>TRBJ1-1|TRBV20-1|-|-
CSARFNTEAFF
TGCAGTGCCCGGTTTAACACTGAAGCTTTCTTT
>TRBJ2-5|TRBV7-2|-|-
CASSPLSVQETQYF
TGTGCCAGCAGCCCCCTTAGCGTTCAAGAGACCCAGTACTTC
>TRBJ2-3|TRBV11-2|-|TRBD1
CASSRDSFGTDTQYF
TGTGCCAGCAGCCGGGACAGCTTTGGCACAGATACGCAGTATTTT
>TRBJ2-5|TRBV2|-|-
CASSELRETQYF
TGTGCCAGCAGTGAATTGAGGGAGACCCAGTACTTC
>TRBJ1-5|TRBV6-1|-|TRBD1
CASRTTGVNQPQHF
TGTGCCAGCAGAACGACAGGGGTCAATCAGCCCCAGCATTTT
>TRBJ2-3|TRBV13|-|TRBD2
CASSPTSGGRNTQYF
TGTGCCAGCAGTCCCACTAGCGGGGGACGGAATACGCAGTATTTT
>TRBJ1-5|TRBV2|-|TRBD1
CASSVGQEGNQPQHF
TGTGCCAGCAGCGTTGGACAGGAAGGAAATCAGCCCCAGCATTTT
>TRBJ1-2|TRBV19|-|-
CASRLGGRTIYGYTF
TGTGCCAGTAGGCTCGGCGGGCGGACCATATATGGCTACACCTTC
>TRBJ2-2|TRBV9|-|-
CASSVWAGELFF
TGTGCCAGCAGCGTATGGGCCGGGGAGCTGTTTTTT
>TRBJ1-2|TRBV14|-|-
CASSTMDLNYGYTF
TGTGCCAGCAGCACTATGGACTTAAACTATGGCTACACCTTC
>TRBJ1-5|TRBV19|-|-
CASSLSNQPQHF
TGTGCCAGCAGTCTTAGCAATCAGCCCCAGCATTTT
>TRBJ2-1|TRBV7-2|-|-
CASSPHSGSIDEQFF
TGTGCCAGCAGCCCCCACTCGGGGAGTATCGATGAGCAGTTCTTC
>TRBJ1-2|TRBV5-1|-|TRBD1
CASSLGDRNYGYTF
TGCGCCAGCAGCTTGGGGGACAGGAACTATGGCTACACCTTC
>TRBJ2-6|TRBV6-6|-|-
CASSRTGSGANVLTF
TGTGCCAGCAGCCGCACGGGCTCTGGGGCCAACGTCCTGACTTTC
>TRBJ1-3|TRBV6-5|-|-
CASSFGGSPGNTIYF
TGTGCCAGCAGTTTTGGGGGGAGCCCTGGAAACACCATATATTTT
>TRBJ2-3|TRBV25-1|-|-
CASSYMTGTADTQYF
TGTGCCAGCAGTTATATGACAGGCACGGCGGATACGCAGTATTTT
>TRBJ1-3|TRBV2|-|-
CASMGTAASGNTIYF
TGTGCCAGCATGGGGACCGCTGCCTCTGGAAACACCATATATTTT
>TRBJ2-6|TRBV5-8|-|-
CASSQEQGTGANVLTF
TGTGCCAGCAGCCAAGAACAGGGTACTGGGGCCAACGTCCTGACTTTC
>TRBJ1-2|TRBV5-1|-|-
CASSLAPQNYGYTF
TGCGCCAGCAGCTTGGCCCCACAGAACTATGGCTACACCTTC
>TRBJ2-3|TRBV10-3|-|TRBD2
CAISESKGGDTQYF
TGTGCCATCAGTGAGAGTAAGGGAGGGGATACGCAGTATTTT
>TRBJ1-1|TRBV25-1|-|-
CASSARLGKLEAFF
TGTGCCAGCAGTGCGCGACTGGGGAAGTTGGAAGCTTTCTTT
>TRBJ1-5|TRBV2|-|-
CASNRRQGDVGQPQHF
TGTGCCAGCAATAGAAGGCAGGGAGACGTCGGGCAGCCCCAGCATTTT
>TRBJ1-1|TRBV5-6|once|-
CASSLASRTTEAFF
TGTGCCAGCAGCTTGGCCAGCCGAACCACTGAAGCTTTCTTT
>TRBJ2-7|TRBV25-1|few|-
CASSEPTDKPYEQYF
TGTGCCAGCAGTGAACCCACGGACAAGCCCTACGAGCAGTACTTC
>TRBJ2-3|TRBV30|-|TRBD2
CAWSVAGGPDTQYF
TGTGCCTGGAGTGTAGCGGGGGGGCCAGATACGCAGTATTTT
>TRBJ2-7|TRBV12-5|-|-
CASGFAYEQYF
TGTGCTAGTGGTTTTGCGTACGAGCAGTACTTC
>TRBJ1-6|TRBV27|few|-
CASSFEAAPSPLHF
TGTGCCAGCAGTTTCGAGGCGGCCCCGTCACCCCTCCACTTT
>TRBJ2-7|TRBV4-3|-|TRBD1
CASSQMTGNYEQYF
TGCGCCAGCAGCCAAATGACAGGGAACTACGAGCAGTACTTC
>TRBJ2-7|TRBV5-1|-|-
CASSFGGPYEQYF
TGCGCCAGCAGTTTCGGAGGCCCCTACGAGCAGTACTTC
>TRBJ2-6|TRBV28|-|-
CASSLGSSGANVLTF
TGTGCCAGCAGTTTGGGGAGCTCTGGGGCCAACGTCCTGACTTTC
>TRBJ1-5|TRBV4-1|-|-
CASSGVEGGNQPQHF
TGCGCCAGCAGCGGAGTGGAGGGGGGCAATCAGCCCCAGCATTTT
>TRBJ2-3|TRBV11-3|-|TRBD2
CASSPGGLEVDTQYF
TGTGCCAGCAGCCCTGGAGGACTAGAAGTAGATACGCAGTATTTT
>TRBJ1-2|TRBV11-2|once|TRBD1
CASSSGQDDAGYTF
TGTGCCAGCAGCTCGGGACAGGACGATGCTGGCTACACCTTC